This T cell receptor beta chain is from a study of blood T cell repertoires in COVID-19. Study details: Specimens from acute and convalescent COVID-19 originated in the United States, Italy and Spain.

CDR3 size: 15 residues. Germline loops: CDR1 MNHEY, CDR2 SMNVEV (reference sequence). With V trimmed by 0 bases and J by 5 bases, 6 bases remained unmatched. This clone has a single count. In the source study's methods: Amplified reference gene primers provided the basis for estimating nucleated cell counts. TCRdb keeps only in-frame clones here, not all; method: immunoSEQ multiplex PCR. V and J calls plus clone size are reproduced from that table; the DNA served to infer D and trimming. The sample carries 150,000 or so clones, about 80% recorded once. The J gene is TRBJ2-5, the V gene TRBV27, with 7 bases identical to TRBD2. The source material was peripheral blood. The clonotype was recovered from a woman aged 65 to 85 with acute or convalescent COVID-19. The CDR3 loop is CASSLSVLAEETQYF. The CDR3 bases are TGTGCCAGCAGTTTATCCGTGCTAGCGGAGGAGACCCAGTACTTC.